A single sample is the source of the 15 T cell receptor beta chains below, sequenced in a study of brain T cells in children with intractable seizures. Only cases whose brain tissue showed the highest T cell transcript signatures were sequenced. Method: immunoSEQ multiplex PCR; TCRdb's copy keeps in-frame clones and lacks some. The profile covers 4,000 to 6,000 clones, with roughly nine tenths appearing a single time and roughly 1.8% taken by the ten largest. The sequencing here drew on resected brain tissue, taken at surgery. The source of these receptors is a boy in the first two years of life with focal cortical dysplasia and intractable seizures.

V usage is TRBV5-4 and J usage is TRBJ2-1, with D possibly being TRBD2 (7 bases). V lost 0 bases to trimming and J lost 7 bases, with 20 bases between them. This CDR3 has 17 residues. Germline V gene lookup returns CDR1 SGHNT and CDR2 YYREEE (reference sequence). As DNA, the CDR3 is TGTGCCAGCAGCTTGGCTTCTGGCGGGGGCCCTTATAATGAGCAGTTCTTC. Its translation is CASSLASGGGPYNEQFF.

The chain is built from TRBV6-4 and TRBJ2-3; no firm D call. Between the trimmed V and J ends, which lost 3 bases and 0 bases, there was a span of 7 bases. In germline, CDR1 is MRHNA, CDR2 SNTAGT. The CDR3 runs to 14 residues. CDR3: CASSELFSTDTQYF. DNA of the CDR3: TGTGCCAGCAGTGAACTTTTTAGCACAGATACGCAGTATTTT.

V is TRBV11-2 and J is TRBJ2-7, with 10 positions matching TRBD2. Looked up from germline, CDR1 is SGHAT and CDR2 is FQNNGV. V dropped 6 bases and J dropped 12; count of bases not matched to a gene: 14. The CDR3 length is 14 residues. The CDR3 here is CASSLGWPSGSVYF. CDR3 in DNA: TGTGCCAGCAGTCTAGGATGGCCTAGCGGGAGCGTGTACTTC.

The chain links TRBV6-5 to TRBJ2-3; no reliable D call. The germline V gene encodes CDR1 MNHEY and CDR2 SVGAGI. V was pared by 6 bases and J by 2 bases, with 3 bases between. CDR3 size: 11 residues. The CDR3 region is CASRLTDTQYF. In DNA form, the CDR3 reads TGTGCCAGCAGGCTCACAGATACGCAGTATTTT.

As DNA, the CDR3 is TGTGCCAGCTCACCCGACTCCTCCAACGGGGGAAGCGTTGAGCAGTACTTC. Its protein is CASSPDSSNGGSVEQYF. The chain links TRBV18 to TRBJ2-7; possible D gene TRBD2, 6 bases. The CDR3 consists of 17 residues. In germline, CDR1 is KGHSH, CDR2 LQKENI. V lost 3 bases and J lost 7, with 25 bases in between.

This clone was picked up a small number of times. This chain links TRBV7-2 with TRBJ2-3; TRBD2 matches at 7 bases. J was trimmed by 3 bases and V by 0 bases; bases with no gene match: 0. The CDR3 runs 14 residues. Germline CDR1 and CDR2: SGHTA and FQGNSA. This CDR3 is CASSLARGTDTQYF. CDR3 coding DNA: TGTGCCAGCAGCTTAGCGCGGGGGACAGATACGCAGTATTTT.

The chain is built from TRBV12-3 or TRBV12-4 and TRBJ2-5; 10 nucleotides align to TRBD2. The CDR3 extends over 13 amino acids. The trim removed 8 bases at V and 9 bases at J, leaving 9 bases unmatched. The CDR3 region is CASRPRLAGAQYF. CDR3 bases: TGTGCCAGCCGACCCCGGCTAGCGGGAGCCCAGTACTTC.

The rearrangement uses TRBV5-4 and TRBJ2-2; 7 positions match TRBD2. Trimming cost V 1 base and J 4 bases; bases outside gene matches: 7. The CDR3 totals 16 residues. CDR1 is SGHNT and CDR2 is YYREEE in the germline V gene (reference sequence). DNA of the CDR3: TGTGCCAGCAGCTTGCGGCGCCCGGGGGGCACCGGGGAGCTGTTTTTT. It encodes CASSLRRPGGTGELFF.

The chain uses TRBV9 and TRBJ2-3; 7 bases are shared with TRBD2. CDR1 and CDR2 (germline): SGDLS, YYNGEE. This CDR3 region has 15 residues. J lost 0 bases, V lost 2 bases, and 3 bases had no gene match. The CDR3 sequence is CASSVLAVSTDTQYF. The CDR3 DNA reads TGTGCCAGCAGCGTTCTAGCGGTGAGCACAGATACGCAGTATTTT.

The genes are TRBV6-2 or TRBV6-3 and TRBJ2-1; 14 bases map to TRBD2. V was pared by 3 bases and J by 1 base, with 11 bases of the junction left unmatched. The CDR3 consists of 20 residues. CDR1 is MNHEY and CDR2 is SVGEGT in the germline V gene. CDR3 amino acids: CASSYPGLAGALPSYNEQFF. In DNA form, the CDR3 reads TGTGCCAGCAGTTATCCGGGACTAGCGGGAGCCCTACCATCCTACAATGAGCAGTTCTTC.

The chain has TRBV6-5 and TRBJ2-3; 10 nucleotides agree with TRBD2. The ends lost 5 bases at V and 4 bases at J; junction bases unmatched: 3. The CDR3 has 14 amino acids. Germline V gene data show CDR1 as MNHEY and CDR2 as SVGAGI. The CDR3 loop is CASSPSGSADTQYF. CDR3 DNA sequence: TGTGCCAGCAGTCCTAGCGGGAGTGCAGATACGCAGTATTTT.

This chain links TRBV7-6 with TRBJ2-5; no clear D gene. This CDR3 has 15 residues. Germline-derived CDR1 and CDR2 are SGHVS and FNYEAQ. Trimming cost V 4 bases and J 9 bases, with 21 bases left between them. For the CDR3, the DNA is TGTGCCAGCAGCTCCACGACGACTCCTGGTGGGGCCCAGTACTTC. Its translation: CASSSTTTPGGAQYF.

The chain has TRBV4-1 and TRBJ1-1; 8 bases line up with TRBD1. The CDR3 consists of 18 residues. Germline CDR1 MGHRA, CDR2 YSYEKL. With 4 bases clipped from V and 5 bases from J, the junction kept 18 bases outside the gene matches. The DNA of the CDR3 is TGCGCCAGCAGCCGGAGTCAGGGGGCTCCCTCCGGGGGGACTGAAGCTTTCTTT. Translating gives CASSRSQGAPSGGTEAFF.

The genes are TRBV6-5 and TRBJ1-2, with 7 nucleotides matching TRBD1. The J segment lost 3 bases and the V segment lost 6 bases, leaving 4 bases of the junction unmatched. The CDR3 has 13 amino acids. Germline loops: CDR1 MNHEY, CDR2 SVGAGI. CDR3 sequence (DNA): TGTGCCAGCAGATTTGACAGGGACTATGGCTACACCTTC. It yields the protein CASRFDRDYGYTF.

The V and J genes are TRBV9 and TRBJ1-2, with D possibly matching TRBD1 (6 bases). In germline, CDR1 is SGDLS, CDR2 YYNGEE. There are 13 residues in the CDR3. The V gene lost 0 bases and the J gene lost 8 bases, with 11 bases spanning the gap. The CDR3 DNA sequence: TGTGCCAGCAGCGTAGGGGGGCGGGGCGGCTACACCTTC. This gives the protein CASSVGGRGGYTF. The full variable domain, in which reference TRBV9 and TRBJ1-2 provide the parts outside the CDR3, is DSGVTQTPKHLITATGQRVTLRCSPRSGDLSVYWYQQSLDQGLQFLIQYYNGEERAKGNILERFSAQQFPDLHSELNLSSLELGDSALYFCASSVGGRGGYTFGSGTRLTVV.